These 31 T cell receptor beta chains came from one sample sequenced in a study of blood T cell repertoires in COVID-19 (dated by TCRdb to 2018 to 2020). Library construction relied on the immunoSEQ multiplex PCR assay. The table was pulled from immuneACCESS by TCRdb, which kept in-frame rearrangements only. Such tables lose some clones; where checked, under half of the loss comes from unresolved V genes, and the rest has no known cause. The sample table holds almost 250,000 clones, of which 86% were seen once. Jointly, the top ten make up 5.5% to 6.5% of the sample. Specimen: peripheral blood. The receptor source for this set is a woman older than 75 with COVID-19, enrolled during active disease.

The CDR3 DNA is TGTGCCAGCAGTTCACCCGGGACAGGGGGCTTGGGCTACACCTTC. Its protein product is CASSSPGTGGLGYTF. J is TRBJ1-2 and V is TRBV6-6, with 12 bases that match TRBD1. The CDR3 is 15 residues long. The junction had 8 bases not matched to a gene; V was cut back by 4 bases and J by 8 bases. CDR1 and CDR2 from the germline V gene are MNHNY and SVGAGI (reference sequence).

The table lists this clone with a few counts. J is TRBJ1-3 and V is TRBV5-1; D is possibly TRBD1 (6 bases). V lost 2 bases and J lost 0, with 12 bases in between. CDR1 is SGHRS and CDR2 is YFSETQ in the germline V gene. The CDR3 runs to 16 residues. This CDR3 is CASSFGTGNSGNTIYF. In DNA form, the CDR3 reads TGCGCCAGCAGCTTTGGAACAGGGAACTCTGGAAACACCATATATTTT. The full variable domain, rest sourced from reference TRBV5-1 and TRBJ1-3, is KAGVTQTPRYLIKTRGQQVTLSCSPISGHRSVSWYQQTPGQGLQFLFEYFSETQRNKGNFPGRFSGRQFSNSRSEMNVSTLELGDSALYLCASSFGTGNSGNTIYFGEGSWLTVV.

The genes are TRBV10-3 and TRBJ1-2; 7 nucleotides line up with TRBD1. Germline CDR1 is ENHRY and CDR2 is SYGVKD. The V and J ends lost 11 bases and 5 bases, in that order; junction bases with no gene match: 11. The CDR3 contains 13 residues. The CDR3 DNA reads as TGTGCCGCGGGAGGGGGCAGGGAGTATGGCTACACCTTC. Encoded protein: CAAGGGREYGYTF.

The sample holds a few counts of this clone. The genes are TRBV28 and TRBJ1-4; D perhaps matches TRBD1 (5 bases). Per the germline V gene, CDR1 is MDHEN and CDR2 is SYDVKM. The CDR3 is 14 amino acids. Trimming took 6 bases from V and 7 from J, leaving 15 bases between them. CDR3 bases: TGTGCCAGCAGCGGGGGACCCCTCTTTGAAAAACTGTTTTTT. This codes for CASSGGPLFEKLFF.

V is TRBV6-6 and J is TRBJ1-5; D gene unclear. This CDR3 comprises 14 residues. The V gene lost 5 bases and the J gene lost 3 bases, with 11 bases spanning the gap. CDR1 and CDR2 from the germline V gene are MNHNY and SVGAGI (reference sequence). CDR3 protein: CASSPYDNNQPQHF. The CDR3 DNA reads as TGTGCCAGCAGTCCCTACGATAACAATCAGCCCCAGCATTTT.

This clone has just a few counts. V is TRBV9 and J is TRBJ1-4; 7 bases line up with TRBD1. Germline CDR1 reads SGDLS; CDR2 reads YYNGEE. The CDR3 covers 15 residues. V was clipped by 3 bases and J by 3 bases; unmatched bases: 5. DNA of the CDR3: TGTGCCAGCAGCGCCACCGGGACAGCTAATGAAAAACTGTTTTTT. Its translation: CASSATGTANEKLFF.

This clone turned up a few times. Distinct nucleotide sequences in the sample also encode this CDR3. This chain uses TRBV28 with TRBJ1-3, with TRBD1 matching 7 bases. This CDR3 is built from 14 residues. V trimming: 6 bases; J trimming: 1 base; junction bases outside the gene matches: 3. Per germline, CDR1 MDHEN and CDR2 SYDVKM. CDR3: CASRIQGSGNTIYF. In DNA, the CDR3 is TGTGCCAGCAGGATACAGGGGTCTGGAAACACCATATATTTT.

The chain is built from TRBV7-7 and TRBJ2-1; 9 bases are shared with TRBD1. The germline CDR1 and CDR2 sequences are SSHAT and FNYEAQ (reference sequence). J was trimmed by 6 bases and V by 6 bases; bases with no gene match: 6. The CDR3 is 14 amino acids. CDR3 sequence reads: CASSLQGAVNEQFF. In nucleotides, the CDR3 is TGTGCCAGCAGTTTACAGGGGGCTGTCAATGAGCAGTTCTTC. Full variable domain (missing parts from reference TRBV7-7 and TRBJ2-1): GAGVSQSPRYKVTKRGQDVTLRCDPISSHATLYWYQQALGQGPEFLTYFNYEAQPDKSGLPSDRFSAERPEGSISTLTIQRTEQRDSAMYRCASSLQGAVNEQFFGPGTRLTVL.

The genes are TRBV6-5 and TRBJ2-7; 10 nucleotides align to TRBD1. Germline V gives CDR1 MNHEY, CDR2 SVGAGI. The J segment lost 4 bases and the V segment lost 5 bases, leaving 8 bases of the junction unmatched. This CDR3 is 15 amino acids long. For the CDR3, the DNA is TGTGCCAGCAGTAAGACAGGGGGCGATTTGTACGAGCAGTACGTC. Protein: CASSKTGGDLYEQYV.

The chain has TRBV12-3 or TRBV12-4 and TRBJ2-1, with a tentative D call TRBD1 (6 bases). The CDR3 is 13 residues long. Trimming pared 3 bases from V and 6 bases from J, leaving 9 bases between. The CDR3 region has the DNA TGTGCCAGCAGTTTGGACAGCCTCAATGAGCAGTTCTTC. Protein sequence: CASSLDSLNEQFF.

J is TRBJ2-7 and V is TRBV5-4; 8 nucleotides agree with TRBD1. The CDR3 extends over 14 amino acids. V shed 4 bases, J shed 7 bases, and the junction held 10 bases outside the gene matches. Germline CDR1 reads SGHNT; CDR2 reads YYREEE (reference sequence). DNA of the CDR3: TGTGCCAGCAGCCCTGGTCTGGACAGGGATGAGCAGTACGTC. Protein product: CASSPGLDRDEQYV.

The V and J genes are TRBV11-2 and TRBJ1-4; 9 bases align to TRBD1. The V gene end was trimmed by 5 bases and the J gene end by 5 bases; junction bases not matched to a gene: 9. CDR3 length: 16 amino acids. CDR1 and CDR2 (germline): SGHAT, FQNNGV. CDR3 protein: CASSHVAGTGNEKLFF. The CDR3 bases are TGTGCCAGCAGCCACGTGGCCGGGACAGGGAATGAAAAACTGTTTTTT.

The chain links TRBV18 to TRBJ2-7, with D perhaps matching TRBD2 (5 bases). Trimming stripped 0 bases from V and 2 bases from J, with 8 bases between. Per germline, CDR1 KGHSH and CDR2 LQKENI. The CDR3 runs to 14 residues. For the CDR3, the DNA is TGTGCCAGCTCACCACCGGTCGGGGCCTACGAGCAGTACTTC. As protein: CASSPPVGAYEQYF. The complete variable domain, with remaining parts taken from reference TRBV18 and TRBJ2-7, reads NAGVMQNPRHLVRRRGQEARLRCSPMKGHSHVYWYRQLPEEGLKFMVYLQKENIIDESGMPKERFSAEFPKEGPSILRIQQVVRGDSAAYFCASSPPVGAYEQYFGPGTRLTVT.

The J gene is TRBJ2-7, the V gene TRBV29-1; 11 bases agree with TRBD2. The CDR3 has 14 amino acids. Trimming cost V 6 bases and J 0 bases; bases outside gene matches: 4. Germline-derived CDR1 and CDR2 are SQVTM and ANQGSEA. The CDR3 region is CSVISGGASYEQYF. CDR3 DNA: TGCAGCGTCATTAGCGGGGGGGCCTCCTACGAGCAGTACTTC.

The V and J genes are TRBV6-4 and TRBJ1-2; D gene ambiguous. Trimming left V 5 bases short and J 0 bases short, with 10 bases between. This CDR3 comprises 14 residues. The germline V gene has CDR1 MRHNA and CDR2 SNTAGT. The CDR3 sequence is CASSPQVANYGYTF. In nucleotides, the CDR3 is TGTGCCAGCAGTCCCCAGGTAGCTAACTATGGCTACACCTTC.

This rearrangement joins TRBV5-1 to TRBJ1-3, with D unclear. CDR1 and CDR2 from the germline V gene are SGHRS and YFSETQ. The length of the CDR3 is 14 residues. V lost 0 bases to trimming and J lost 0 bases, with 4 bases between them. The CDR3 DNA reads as TGCGCCAGCAGCTTGGCGAGCTCTGGAAACACCATATATTTT. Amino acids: CASSLASSGNTIYF.

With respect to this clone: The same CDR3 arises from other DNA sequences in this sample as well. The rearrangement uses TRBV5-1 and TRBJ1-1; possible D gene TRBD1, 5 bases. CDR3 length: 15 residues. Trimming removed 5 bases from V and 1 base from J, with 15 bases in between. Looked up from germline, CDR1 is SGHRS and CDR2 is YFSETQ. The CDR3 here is CASSTDGAQNTEAFF. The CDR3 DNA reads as TGCGCCAGCAGTACGGATGGGGCTCAGAACACTGAAGCTTTCTTT.

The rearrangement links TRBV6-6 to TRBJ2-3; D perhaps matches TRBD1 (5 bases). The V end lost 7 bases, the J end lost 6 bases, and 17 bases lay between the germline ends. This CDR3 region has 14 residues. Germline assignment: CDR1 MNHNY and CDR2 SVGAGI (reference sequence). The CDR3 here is CASIEFSGSDTQYF. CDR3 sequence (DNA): TGTGCCAGCATCGAGTTTTCAGGGTCGGATACGCAGTATTTT.

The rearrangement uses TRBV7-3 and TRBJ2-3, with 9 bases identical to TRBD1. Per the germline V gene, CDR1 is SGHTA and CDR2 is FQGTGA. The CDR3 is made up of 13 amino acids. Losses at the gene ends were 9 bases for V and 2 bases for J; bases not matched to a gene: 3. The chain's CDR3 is CASGQGYTDTQYF. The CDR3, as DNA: TGTGCCAGTGGACAGGGGTACACAGATACGCAGTATTTT.

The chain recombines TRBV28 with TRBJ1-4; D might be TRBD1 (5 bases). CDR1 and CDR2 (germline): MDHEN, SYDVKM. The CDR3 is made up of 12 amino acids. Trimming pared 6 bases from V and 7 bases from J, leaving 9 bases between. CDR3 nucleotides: TGTGCCAGCAGCCGGGGGTCTGAAAAACTGTTTTTT. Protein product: CASSRGSEKLFF.

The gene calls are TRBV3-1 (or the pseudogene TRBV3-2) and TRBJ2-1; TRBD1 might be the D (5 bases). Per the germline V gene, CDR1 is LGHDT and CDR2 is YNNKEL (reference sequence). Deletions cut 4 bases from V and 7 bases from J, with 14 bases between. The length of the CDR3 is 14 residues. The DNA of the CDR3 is TGTGCCAGCAGCCTCGTGGGCAGGGCTAATGAGCAGTTCTTC. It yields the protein CASSLVGRANEQFF.

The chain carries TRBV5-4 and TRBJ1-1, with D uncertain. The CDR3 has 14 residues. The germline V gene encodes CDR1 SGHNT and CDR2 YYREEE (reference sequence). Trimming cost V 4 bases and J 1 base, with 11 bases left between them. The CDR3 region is CASSLDGGNTEAFF. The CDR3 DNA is TGTGCCAGCAGCCTCGACGGCGGGAACACTGAAGCTTTCTTT.

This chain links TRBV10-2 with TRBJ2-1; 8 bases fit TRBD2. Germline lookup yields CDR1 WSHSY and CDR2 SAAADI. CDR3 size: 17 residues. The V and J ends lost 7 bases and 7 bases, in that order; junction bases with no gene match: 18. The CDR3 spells CASTRGLDGGAGNEQFF. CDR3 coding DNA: TGCGCCAGCACCCGGGGGTTGGACGGGGGGGCCGGAAATGAGCAGTTCTTC.

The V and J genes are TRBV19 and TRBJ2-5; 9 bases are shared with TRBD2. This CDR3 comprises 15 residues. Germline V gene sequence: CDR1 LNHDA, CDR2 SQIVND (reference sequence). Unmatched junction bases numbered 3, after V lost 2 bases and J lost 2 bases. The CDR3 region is CASSILGLAQETQYF. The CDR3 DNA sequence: TGTGCCAGTAGTATACTTGGACTAGCGCAAGAGACCCAGTACTTC. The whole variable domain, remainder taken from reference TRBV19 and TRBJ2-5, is DGGITQSPKYLFRKEGQNVTLSCEQNLNHDAMYWYRQDPGQGLRLIYYSQIVNDFQKGDIAEGYSVSREKKESFPLTVTSAQKNPTAFYLCASSILGLAQETQYFGPGTRLLVL.

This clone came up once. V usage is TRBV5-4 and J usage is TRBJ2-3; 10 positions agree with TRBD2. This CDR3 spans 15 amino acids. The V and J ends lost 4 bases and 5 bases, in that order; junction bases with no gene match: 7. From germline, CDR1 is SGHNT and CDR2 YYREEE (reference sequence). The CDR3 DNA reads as TGTGCCAGCAGCGTAACTAGCGGGGAGGGAGATACGCAGTATTTT. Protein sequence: CASSVTSGEGDTQYF.

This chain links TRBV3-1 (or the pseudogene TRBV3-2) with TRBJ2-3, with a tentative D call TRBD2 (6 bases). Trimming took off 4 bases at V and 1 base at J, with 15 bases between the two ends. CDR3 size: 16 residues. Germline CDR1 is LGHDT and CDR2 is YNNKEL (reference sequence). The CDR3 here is CASSLWGDPGTDTQYF. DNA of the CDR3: TGTGCCAGCAGCCTATGGGGGGACCCCGGCACAGATACGCAGTATTTT.

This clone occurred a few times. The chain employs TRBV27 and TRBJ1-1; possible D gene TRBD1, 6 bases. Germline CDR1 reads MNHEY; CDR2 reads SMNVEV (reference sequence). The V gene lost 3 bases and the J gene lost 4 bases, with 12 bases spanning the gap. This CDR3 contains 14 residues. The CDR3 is CASSFWGGGTEAFF. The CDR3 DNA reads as TGTGCCAGCAGTTTTTGGGGGGGCGGCACTGAAGCTTTCTTT.

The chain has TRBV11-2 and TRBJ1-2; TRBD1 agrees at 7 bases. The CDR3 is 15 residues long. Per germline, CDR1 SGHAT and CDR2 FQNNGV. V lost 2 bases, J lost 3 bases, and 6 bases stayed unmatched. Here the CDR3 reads CASSLRDSSYYGYTF. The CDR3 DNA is TGTGCCAGCAGCTTACGGGACAGCTCCTACTATGGCTACACCTTC.

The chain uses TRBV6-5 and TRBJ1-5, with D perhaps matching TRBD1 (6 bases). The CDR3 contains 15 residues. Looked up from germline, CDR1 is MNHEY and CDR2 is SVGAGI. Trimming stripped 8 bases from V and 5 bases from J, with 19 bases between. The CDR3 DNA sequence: TGTGCCAGCGGACAACTCAGGGGCATGTATCAGCCCCAGCATTTT. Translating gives CASGQLRGMYQPQHF.

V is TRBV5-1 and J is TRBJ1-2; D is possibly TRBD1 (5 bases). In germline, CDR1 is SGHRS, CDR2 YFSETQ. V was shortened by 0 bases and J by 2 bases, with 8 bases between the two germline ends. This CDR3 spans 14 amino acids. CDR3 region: CASSLGDFNYGYTF. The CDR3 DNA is TGCGCCAGCAGCTTGGGGGACTTCAACTATGGCTACACCTTC. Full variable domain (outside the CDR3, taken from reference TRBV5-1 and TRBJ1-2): KAGVTQTPRYLIKTRGQQVTLSCSPISGHRSVSWYQQTPGQGLQFLFEYFSETQRNKGNFPGRFSGRQFSNSRSEMNVSTLELGDSALYLCASSLGDFNYGYTFGSGTRLTVV.

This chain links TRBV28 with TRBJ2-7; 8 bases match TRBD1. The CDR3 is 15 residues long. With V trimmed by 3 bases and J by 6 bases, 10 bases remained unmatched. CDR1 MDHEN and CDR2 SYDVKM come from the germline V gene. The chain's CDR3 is CASSLTGAPKGEQYF. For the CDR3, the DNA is TGTGCCAGCAGTTTGACAGGGGCCCCAAAGGGCGAGCAGTACTTC.